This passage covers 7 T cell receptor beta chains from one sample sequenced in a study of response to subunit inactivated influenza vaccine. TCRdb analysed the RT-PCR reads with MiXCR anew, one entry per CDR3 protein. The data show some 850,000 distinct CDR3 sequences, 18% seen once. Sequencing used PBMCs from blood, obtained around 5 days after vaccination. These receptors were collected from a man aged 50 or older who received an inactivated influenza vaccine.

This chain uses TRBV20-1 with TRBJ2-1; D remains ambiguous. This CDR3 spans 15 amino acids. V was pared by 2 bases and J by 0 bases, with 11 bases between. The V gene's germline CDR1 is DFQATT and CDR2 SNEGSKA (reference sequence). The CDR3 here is CSARPPTSSYNEQFF. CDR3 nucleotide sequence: TGCAGTGCTAGACCCCCGACCAGCTCCTACAATGAGCAGTTCTTC.

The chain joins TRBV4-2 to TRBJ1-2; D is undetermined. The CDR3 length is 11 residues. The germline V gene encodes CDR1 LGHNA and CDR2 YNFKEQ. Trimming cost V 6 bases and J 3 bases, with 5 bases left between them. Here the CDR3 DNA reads TGTGCCAGCAGGAGGGACTATGGCTACACCTTC. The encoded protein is CASRRDYGYTF.

The CDR3 region has the DNA TGTGCCATCACTAAGACTAGCGGACCCTACAATGAGCAGTTCTTC. Its translation: CAITKTSGPYNEQFF. This chain joins TRBV10-3 and TRBJ2-1; 9 positions agree with TRBD2. CDR3 length: 15 amino acids. The germline V gene has CDR1 ENHRY and CDR2 SYGVKD. Germline trimming cut 7 bases from V and 2 bases from J; bases unmatched to any gene: 6.

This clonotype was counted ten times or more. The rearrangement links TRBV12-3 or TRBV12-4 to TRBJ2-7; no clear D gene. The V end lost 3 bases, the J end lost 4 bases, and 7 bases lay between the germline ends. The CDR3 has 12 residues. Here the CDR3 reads CASSLSRYEQYF. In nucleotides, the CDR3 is TGTGCCAGCAGTTTGTCGCGTTACGAGCAGTACTTC.

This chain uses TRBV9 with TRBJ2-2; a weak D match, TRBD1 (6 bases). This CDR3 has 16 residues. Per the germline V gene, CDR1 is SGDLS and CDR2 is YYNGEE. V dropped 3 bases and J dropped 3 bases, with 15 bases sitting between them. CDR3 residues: CASSGQAALDTGELFF. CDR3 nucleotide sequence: TGTGCCAGCAGCGGACAGGCGGCCCTTGACACCGGGGAGCTGTTTTTT.

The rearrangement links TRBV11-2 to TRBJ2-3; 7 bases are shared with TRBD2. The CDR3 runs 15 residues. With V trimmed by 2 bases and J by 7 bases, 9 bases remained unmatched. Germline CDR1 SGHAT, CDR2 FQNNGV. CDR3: CASSLWVMTSNTQYF. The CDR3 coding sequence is TGTGCCAGCAGCTTATGGGTTATGACTAGCAATACGCAGTATTTT.

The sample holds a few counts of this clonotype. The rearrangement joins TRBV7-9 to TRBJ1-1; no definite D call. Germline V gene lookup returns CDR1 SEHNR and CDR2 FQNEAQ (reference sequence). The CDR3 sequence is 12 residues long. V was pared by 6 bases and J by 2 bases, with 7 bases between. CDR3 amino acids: CASSRSNTEAFF. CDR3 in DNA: TGTGCCAGCAGTCGATCCAACACTGAAGCTTTCTTT.